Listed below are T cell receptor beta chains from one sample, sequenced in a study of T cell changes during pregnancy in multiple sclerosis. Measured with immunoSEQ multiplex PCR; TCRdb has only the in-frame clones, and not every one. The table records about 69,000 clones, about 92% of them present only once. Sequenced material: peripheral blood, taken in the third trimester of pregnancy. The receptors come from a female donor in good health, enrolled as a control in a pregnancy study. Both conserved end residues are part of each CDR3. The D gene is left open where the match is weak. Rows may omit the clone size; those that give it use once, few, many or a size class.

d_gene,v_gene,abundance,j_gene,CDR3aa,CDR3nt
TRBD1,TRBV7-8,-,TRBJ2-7,CASSSRDRGYEQYF,TGTGCCAGCAGCTCCCGGGACAGGGGTTACGAGCAGTACTTC
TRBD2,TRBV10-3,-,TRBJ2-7,CAISGGGEREKYF,TGTGCCATCAGTGGGGGCGGAGAGCGGGAGAAGTACTTC
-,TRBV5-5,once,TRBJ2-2,CASSGGQNGELFF,TGTGCCAGCAGCGGCGGACAGAACGGGGAGCTGTTTTTT
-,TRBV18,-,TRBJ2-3,CASSEQGTDTQYF,TGTGCCAGCTCGGAACAGGGCACAGATACGCAGTATTTT
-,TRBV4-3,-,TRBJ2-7,CASSKNHLRASYEQYF,TGCGCCAGCAGTAAAAATCACCTACGCGCCTCCTACGAGCAGTACTTC
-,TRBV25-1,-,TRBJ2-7,CASSDVGLTVGEQYF,TGTGCCAGCAGTGACGTGGGCCTGACGGTCGGCGAGCAGTACTTC
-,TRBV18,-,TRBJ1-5,CASSPTGIAKQPQHF,TGTGCCAGCTCCCCAACAGGGATCGCAAAACAGCCCCAGCATTTT
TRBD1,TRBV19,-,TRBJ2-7,CASSSSGTGGVWAYEQYF,TGTGCCAGTAGTAGCTCCGGGACAGGGGGCGTCTGGGCCTACGAGCAGTACTTC
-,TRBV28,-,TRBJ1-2,CASSPAPGDYGYTF,TGTGCCAGCAGTCCAGCCCCCGGGGACTATGGCTACACCTTC
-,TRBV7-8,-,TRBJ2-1,CASNPGATVSYNEQFF,TGTGCCAGCAACCCTGGGGCAACCGTCTCCTACAATGAGCAGTTCTTC
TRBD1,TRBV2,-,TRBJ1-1,CASSYRGLNTEAFF,TGTGCCAGCAGTTACAGGGGGCTGAACACTGAAGCTTTCTTT
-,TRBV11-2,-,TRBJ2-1,CASLAPWSTNEQFF,TGTGCCAGCCTTGCGCCGTGGTCCACGAATGAGCAGTTCTTC
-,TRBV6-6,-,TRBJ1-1,CASRTPPRDTEAFF,TGTGCCAGCAGAACCCCCCCCAGGGACACTGAAGCTTTCTTT
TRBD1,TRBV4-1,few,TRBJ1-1,CASSRGQGGTEAFF,TGCGCCAGCAGTAGAGGACAGGGGGGCACTGAAGCTTTCTTT
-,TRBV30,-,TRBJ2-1,CAWGDTGSGQFF,TGTGCCTGGGGGGACACGGGGTCAGGGCAGTTCTTC
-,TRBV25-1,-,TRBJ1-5,CASSIPGQPQHF,TGTGCCAGCAGCATTCCCGGTCAGCCCCAGCATTTT
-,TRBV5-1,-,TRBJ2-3,CASSLAAGDTQYF,TGCGCCAGCAGCTTGGCCGCAGGAGATACGCAGTATTTT
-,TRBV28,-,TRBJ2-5,CASRLQETQYF,TGTGCCAGCAGACTACAAGAGACCCAGTACTTC
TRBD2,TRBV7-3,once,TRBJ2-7,CASSRSGGVPYEQYF,TGTGCCAGCAGTAGAAGCGGGGGGGTTCCCTACGAGCAGTACTTC
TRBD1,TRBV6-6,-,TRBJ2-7,CASSYSGQLSYEQYF,TGTGCCAGCAGTTACTCGGGACAGCTATCCTACGAGCAGTACTTC
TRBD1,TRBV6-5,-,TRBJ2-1,CASNYAGQGNNEQFF,TGTGCCAGCAACTACGCGGGACAGGGGAACAATGAGCAGTTCTTC
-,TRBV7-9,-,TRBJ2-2,CASSLARPDTGELFF,TGTGCCAGCAGCTTAGCGCGTCCGGACACCGGGGAGCTGTTTTTT
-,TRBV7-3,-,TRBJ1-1,CASSSGQNTEAFF,TGTGCCAGCAGCTCAGGGCAGAACACTGAAGCTTTCTTT
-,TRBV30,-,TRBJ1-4,CAWSGTTNEKLFF,TGTGCCTGGAGTGGTACAACTAATGAAAAACTGTTTTTT
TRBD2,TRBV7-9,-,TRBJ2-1,CASSLEWRGPGGDNEQFF,TGTGCCAGCAGCTTAGAATGGCGGGGCCCTGGGGGGGACAATGAGCAGTTCTTC
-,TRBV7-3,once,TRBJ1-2,CASSEGQRDGYTF,TGTGCCAGCAGCGAAGGACAGAGGGATGGCTACACCTTC